Presented here are 26 T cell receptor beta chains from one specimen sequenced in a study of CD8+CD57+ T cells in acquired aplastic anemia. Genomic DNA, the template, was used for profiling of the TCR beta VDJ and CDR3. TCRdb re-analysed the reads in MiXCR, keeping a single row per CDR3 protein. The table shows some 130,000 distinct CDR3 sequences, with 40% to 45% occurring only once. The sequenced sample consisted of sorted CD4+, CD8+, or CD8+CD57+ T cells (not recorded which) from PBMCs. The receptor set was obtained from a human donor in good health, serving as a control.

V usage is TRBV19 and J usage is TRBJ2-3; D is possibly TRBD1 (7 bases). The CDR3 consists of 14 residues. V shed 5 bases and J shed 7 bases, with 16 bases lying between them. Germline CDR1 reads LNHDA; CDR2 reads SQIVND (reference sequence). Here the CDR3 DNA reads TGTGCCAGTAGTTCGACAGGGAGGACGCATACGCAGTATTTT. Its translation is CASSSTGRTHTQYF.

This rearrangement joins TRBV12-5 to TRBJ1-1; TRBD1 is a possible D gene (6 bases). The CDR3 has 19 amino acids. V shed 5 bases and J shed 8 bases, with 33 bases lying between them. The germline V gene has CDR1 LGHNT and CDR2 FRNRAP. The CDR3 loop reads CASGPVLLTGMVEPDEAFF. The CDR3 DNA follows: TGTGCTAGTGGTCCCGTTCTCCTTACAGGGATGGTGGAGCCAGACGAAGCTTTCTTT. The whole variable domain, remainder taken from reference TRBV12-5 and TRBJ1-1, is DARVTQTPRHKVTEMGQEVTMRCQPILGHNTVFWYRQTMMQGLELLAYFRNRAPLDDSGMPKDRFSAEMPDATLATLKIQPSEPRDSAVYFCASGPVLLTGMVEPDEAFFGQGTRLTVV.

The gene calls are TRBV3-1 and TRBJ1-2, with D unclear. Trimming shortened V by 3 bases and J by 1 base, and 15 bases separated the two germline ends. The CDR3 has 16 amino acids. Germline assignment: CDR1 LGHDT and CDR2 YNNKEL (reference sequence). CDR3: CASSQGKFLFNYGYTF. Written as DNA, the CDR3 is TGTGCCAGCAGCCAGGGAAAATTCCTCTTTAACTATGGCTACACCTTC.

Details on this clonotype: A junction end diverges from the germline sequence, so it may reflect a read error. The CDR3 DNA is TGTGCGAGTACCGGGACCCACTCCTACGAGCAGTACTTC. It yields the protein CASTGTHSYEQYF. The chain couples TRBV19 to TRBJ2-7; D possibly uses TRBD1 or TRBD2 (5 bases each). The CDR3 has 13 amino acids. From germline, CDR1 is LNHDA and CDR2 SQIVND (reference sequence).

This clonotype was seen repeatedly, ten times or more. The J gene is TRBJ1-4, the V gene TRBV20-1; no reliable D call. Trimming removed 5 bases from V and 4 bases from J, with 17 bases in between. The CDR3 runs 15 residues. Germline V CDR1 and CDR2: DFQATT, SNEGSKA (reference sequence). CDR3 nucleotides: TGCAGTGCTCGCGACGGATTACTTGGTAATGAAAAACTGTTTTTT. It yields the protein CSARDGLLGNEKLFF.

J is TRBJ2-7 and V is TRBV25-1, with TRBD1 matching 9 bases. J lost 4 bases, V lost 8 bases, and 9 bases had no gene match. The CDR3 is 14 amino acids. From germline, CDR1 is MGHDK and CDR2 SYGVNS. The CDR3 protein is CASAGTGIDYEQYF. In DNA, the CDR3 is TGTGCCAGCGCCGGGACAGGGATAGATTACGAGCAGTACTTC.

On this clonotype itself: This clone may be a read error of a much larger clone one base away. Here the CDR3 omits its conserved ending phenylalanine or tryptophan, so a read error is the likely source. The V and J genes are TRBV6-1 and TRBJ1-3, with D perhaps TRBD1 (6 bases). V was cut by 4 bases and J by 0 bases, with 7 bases left in between. Germline V gene data show CDR1 as MNHNS and CDR2 as SASEGT. The CDR3 has 14 amino acids. The CDR3 protein is CASSGTASGNTIYL. In DNA form, the CDR3 reads TGTGCCAGCAGTGGGACAGCCTCTGGAAACACCATATATCTT.

V usage is TRBV10-3 and J usage is TRBJ2-2; the match to TRBD2 covers 12 bases. The CDR3 loop spans 16 amino acids. Germline assignment: CDR1 ENHRY and CDR2 SYGVKD. V lost 4 bases, J lost 5 bases, and 5 bases stayed unmatched. CDR3: CAISGLAGAETGELFF. CDR3 nucleotide sequence: TGTGCCATCAGTGGACTAGCGGGGGCGGAGACCGGGGAGCTGTTTTTT.

This clonotype was detected ten times or more. A read error may produce the germline difference seen at one junction end. This chain connects TRBV20-1 to TRBJ2-5, with a weak D call TRBD2 (5 bases). CDR1 is DFQATT and CDR2 is SNEGSKA in the germline V gene (reference sequence). CDR3 size: 12 residues. The CDR3 sequence is CSATRPQETQYF. CDR3 nucleotide sequence: TGCAGCGCTACTAGACCCCAAGAGACCCAGTACTTC.

This rearrangement joins TRBV5-1 to TRBJ1-2, with D perhaps TRBD1 (6 bases). Deletions cut 4 bases from V and 0 bases from J, with 7 bases between. The CDR3 runs to 13 residues. Germline CDR1 is SGHRS and CDR2 is YFSETQ. The CDR3 loop reads CASSGGPNYGYTF. CDR3 DNA: TGCGCCAGCAGCGGGGGCCCTAACTATGGCTACACCTTC.

This chain uses TRBV7-4 with TRBJ2-6; D is unclear. The ends were cut back, 4 bases at V and 4 bases at J, with 8 bases in the middle. The CDR3 has 14 amino acids. Germline-derived CDR1 and CDR2 are SGHVT and SQSDAQ. The chain's CDR3 is CASSSRKGANVLTF. Written as DNA, the CDR3 is TGTGCCAGCAGCTCGCGGAAGGGGGCCAACGTCCTGACTTTC.

This sequence joins TRBV2 and TRBJ1-1; D not resolved. The V and J ends lost 6 bases and 0 bases respectively, with 11 bases between them. Germline values: CDR1 SNHLY, CDR2 FYNNEI. The CDR3 is 14 amino acids. DNA of the CDR3: TGTGCCAGCAGCTTAACAGTTATGAACACTGAAGCTTTCTTT. It is translated as CASSLTVMNTEAFF.

This clonotype was found many times. The rearrangement joins TRBV11-2 to TRBJ2-3; D might be TRBD1 (5 bases). V was trimmed by 5 bases and J by 2 bases, leaving 17 bases between them. This CDR3 comprises 16 residues. Germline lookup yields CDR1 SGHAT and CDR2 FQNNGV. The CDR3 DNA sequence: TGTGCCAGCAGCCAACCTCCCCAGGGCTACACAGATACGCAGTATTTT. Translating gives CASSQPPQGYTDTQYF.

This clonotype was seen repeatedly, ten times or more. The CDR3 sequence is CASSPGLAFVEQYF. The CDR3 coding sequence is TGTGCCAGCAGCCCGGGGCTAGCGTTTGTCGAGCAGTACTTC. This chain connects TRBV9 to TRBJ2-7; D perhaps matches TRBD2 (6 bases). The germline V gene encodes CDR1 SGDLS and CDR2 YYNGEE. The ends were cut back, 4 bases at V and 6 bases at J, with 17 bases in the middle. The CDR3 sequence is 14 residues long.

The chain employs TRBV7-9 and TRBJ1-4; D not certain. The CDR3 contains 11 residues. Deletions cut 4 bases from V and 7 bases from J, with 4 bases between. Germline CDR1 and CDR2: SEHNR and FQNEAQ (reference sequence). CDR3 amino acids: CASSSSEKLFF. As DNA, the CDR3 is TGTGCCAGCAGCTCTAGTGAAAAACTGTTTTTT.

This clonotype has ten or more counts. The chain couples TRBV7-9 to TRBJ1-1; D is unresolved. CDR1 is SEHNR, CDR2 FQNEAQ, per germline (reference sequence). The CDR3 is 13 amino acids. Trimming stripped 5 bases from V and 6 bases from J, with 13 bases between. The CDR3 DNA reads TGTGCCAGCAGCCTTCGGGTCCGTTCTGAAGCTTTCTTT. Protein sequence: CASSLRVRSEAFF. Full variable domain (rest looked up from reference TRBV7-9 and TRBJ1-1): DTGVSQNPRHKITKRGQNVTFRCDPISEHNRLYWYRQTLGQGPEFLTYFQNEAQLEKSRLLSDRFSAERPKGSFSTLEIQRTEQGDSAMYLCASSLRVRSEAFFGQGTRLTVV.

The chain employs TRBV5-6 and TRBJ2-1; 9 positions agree with TRBD2. The CDR3 totals 14 residues. Germline CDR1 SGHDT, CDR2 YYEEEE. V shed 0 bases, J shed 11 bases, and the junction held 6 bases outside the gene matches. CDR3 residues: CASSLASGMKKQFF. In nucleotides, the CDR3 is TGTGCCAGCAGCTTGGCTAGCGGGATGAAAAAGCAGTTCTTC.

V gene TRBV3-1 combines with J gene TRBJ2-3, with 12 bases fitting TRBD2. Looked up from germline, CDR1 is LGHDT and CDR2 is YNNKEL (reference sequence). V was clipped by 1 base and J by 5 bases; unmatched bases: 7. The CDR3 loop spans 17 amino acids. Written as DNA, the CDR3 is TGTGCCAGCAGCCAAGTTGGAGGGACTAGCGGGCAAGATACGCAGTATTTT. Protein product: CASSQVGGTSGQDTQYF.

The J gene is TRBJ1-5, the V gene TRBV12-3 or TRBV12-4; the match to TRBD1 covers 7 bases. CDR3 length: 20 residues. J gave up 3 bases and V 9 bases, and 26 bases lay outside the gene matches. CDR3 protein: CARPRGTVNLHLPLNQPQHF. CDR3 nucleotides: TGTGCCAGGCCCAGAGGGACAGTGAATCTCCACCTTCCCCTCAATCAGCCCCAGCATTTT.

For the CDR3, the DNA is TGTGCCAGCAGCTTTCATCGGGGGGGCCGGGATGAGCAGTTCTTC. It codes for CASSFHRGGRDEQFF. The V call is TRBV7-8, the J call TRBJ2-1, with 8 bases that match TRBD2. Germline trimming cut 3 bases from V and 8 bases from J; bases unmatched to any gene: 9. Germline loops: CDR1 SGHVS, CDR2 FQNEAQ. The CDR3 length is 15 residues.

This clonotype was counted at least ten times. The V call is TRBV6-1, the J call TRBJ2-7, with 7 bases identical to TRBD1. Germline CDR1 reads MNHNS; CDR2 reads SASEGT. Unmatched junction bases numbered 5, after V lost 6 bases and J lost 3 bases. The CDR3 extends over 13 amino acids. Here the CDR3 DNA reads TGTGCCAGCAGAAGGGACAGTGGCTACGAGCAGTACTTC. Translated, it gives CASRRDSGYEQYF.

This clonotype was seen repeatedly, ten times or more. V usage is TRBV10-2 and J usage is TRBJ2-3; 11 positions agree with TRBD2. Germline CDR1 and CDR2: WSHSY and SAAADI. The V gene end was trimmed by 6 bases and the J gene end by 1 base; junction bases not matched to a gene: 6. The CDR3 runs 16 residues. The chain's CDR3 is CASRGSGRVGTDTQYF. The CDR3 bases are TGCGCCAGCAGGGGTAGCGGGAGGGTTGGCACAGATACGCAGTATTTT.

This clonotype was observed at least ten times. The chain employs TRBV7-9 and TRBJ1-2; TRBD1 is a possible D gene (5 bases). The CDR3 spans 13 residues. Germline values: CDR1 SEHNR, CDR2 FQNEAQ (reference sequence). V shed 4 bases and J shed 7 bases, with 13 bases lying between them. The CDR3 DNA reads TGTGCCAGCAGCTCATTACAGGCAGGTGGCTACACCTTC. Amino acid sequence: CASSSLQAGGYTF.

This clonotype was counted at least ten times. The chain joins TRBV5-1 to TRBJ1-5; possible D gene TRBD1, 6 bases. CDR3 size: 15 residues. Between the trimmed V and J ends, which lost 0 bases and 5 bases, there was a span of 12 bases. Germline values: CDR1 SGHRS, CDR2 YFSETQ. The CDR3 nucleotides are TGCGCCAGCAGCTTGGGAGTACAGGGAGATCAGCCCCAGCATTTT. Encoded protein: CASSLGVQGDQPQHF.

The chain uses TRBV4-3 and TRBJ1-2; a possible D gene is TRBD1 (5 bases). This CDR3 is built from 16 residues. Germline V CDR1 and CDR2: LGHNA, YSLEER. The V and J ends lost 1 base and 3 bases respectively, with 15 bases between them. CDR3 in amino acids: CASSQVQHLQDYGYTF. The CDR3 DNA sequence: TGCGCCAGCAGCCAAGTTCAACACCTACAGGACTATGGCTACACCTTC.

This clonotype was observed a handful of times. The V gene is TRBV5-1, the J gene TRBJ1-4, with D perhaps TRBD1 (5 bases). The germline gives CDR1 SGHRS, CDR2 YFSETQ. This CDR3 contains 16 residues. V was cut by 4 bases and J by 8 bases, with 21 bases left in between. The CDR3 nucleotides read TGCGCCAGCAGCGGCCGGTATCAGGGTGGCCGCGAAAAACTGTTTTTT. This gives the protein CASSGRYQGGREKLFF. Full variable domain (remainder filled in from reference TRBV5-1 and TRBJ1-4): KAGVTQTPRYLIKTRGQQVTLSCSPISGHRSVSWYQQTPGQGLQFLFEYFSETQRNKGNFPGRFSGRQFSNSRSEMNVSTLELGDSALYLCASSGRYQGGREKLFFGSGTQLSVL.